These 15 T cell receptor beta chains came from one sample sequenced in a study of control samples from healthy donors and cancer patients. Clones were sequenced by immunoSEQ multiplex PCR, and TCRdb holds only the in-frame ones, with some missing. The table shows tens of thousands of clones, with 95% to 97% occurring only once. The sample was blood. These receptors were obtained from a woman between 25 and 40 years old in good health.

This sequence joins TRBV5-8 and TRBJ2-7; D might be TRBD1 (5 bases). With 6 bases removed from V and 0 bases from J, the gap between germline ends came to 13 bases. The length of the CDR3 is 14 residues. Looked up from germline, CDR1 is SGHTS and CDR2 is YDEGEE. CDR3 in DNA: TGTGCCAGCACCCATGACAGCCCCTCCTACGAGCAGTACTTC. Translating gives CASTHDSPSYEQYF.

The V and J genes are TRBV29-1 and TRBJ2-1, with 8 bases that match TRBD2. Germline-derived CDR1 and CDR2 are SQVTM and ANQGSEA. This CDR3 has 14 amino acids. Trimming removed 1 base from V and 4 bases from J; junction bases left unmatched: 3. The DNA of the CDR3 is TGCAGCGTTGAAGTGACTAGCGCGTACAATGAGCAGTTCTTC. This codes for CSVEVTSAYNEQFF.

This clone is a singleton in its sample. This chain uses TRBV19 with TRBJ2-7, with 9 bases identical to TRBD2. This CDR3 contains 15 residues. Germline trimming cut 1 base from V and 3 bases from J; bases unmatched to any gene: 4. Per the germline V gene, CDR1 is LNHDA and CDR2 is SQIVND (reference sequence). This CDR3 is CASSIVAGDHYEQYF. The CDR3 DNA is TGTGCCAGTAGTATAGTAGCGGGGGACCACTACGAGCAGTACTTC.

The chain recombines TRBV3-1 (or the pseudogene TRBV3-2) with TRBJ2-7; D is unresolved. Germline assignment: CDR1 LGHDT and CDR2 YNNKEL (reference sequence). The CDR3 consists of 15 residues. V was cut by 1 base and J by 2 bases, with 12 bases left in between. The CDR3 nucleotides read TGTGCCAGCAGCCAAGTTTTGCGGAGCACCTACGAGCAGTACTTC. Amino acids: CASSQVLRSTYEQYF.

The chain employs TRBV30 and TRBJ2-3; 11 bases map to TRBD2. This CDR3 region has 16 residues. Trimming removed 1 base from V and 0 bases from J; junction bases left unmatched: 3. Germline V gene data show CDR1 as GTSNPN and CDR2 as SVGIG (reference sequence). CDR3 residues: CAWSAGTSGSTDTQYF. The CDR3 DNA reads TGTGCCTGGAGTGCCGGGACTAGCGGCAGCACAGATACGCAGTATTTT. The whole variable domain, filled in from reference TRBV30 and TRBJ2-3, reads SQTIHQWPATLVQPVGSPLSLECTVEGTSNPNLYWYRQAAGRGLQLLFYSVGIGQISSEVPQNLSASRPQDRQFILSSKKLLLSDSGFYLCAWSAGTSGSTDTQYFGPGTRLTVL.

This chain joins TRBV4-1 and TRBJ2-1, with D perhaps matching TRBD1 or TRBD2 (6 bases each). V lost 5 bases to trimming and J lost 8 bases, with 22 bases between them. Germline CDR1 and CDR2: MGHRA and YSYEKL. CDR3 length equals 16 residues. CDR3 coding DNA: TGCGCCAGCAGCTCCACGGGGGCTAGCGCCTGGGATGAGCAGTTCTTC. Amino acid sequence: CASSSTGASAWDEQFF.

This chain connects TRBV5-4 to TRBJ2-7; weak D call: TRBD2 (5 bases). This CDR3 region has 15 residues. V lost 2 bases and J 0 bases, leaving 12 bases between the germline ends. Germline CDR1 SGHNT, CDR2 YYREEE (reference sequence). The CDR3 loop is CASSFGPGYSYEQYF. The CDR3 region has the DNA TGTGCCAGCAGCTTCGGCCCGGGGTACTCCTACGAGCAGTACTTC.

CDR3 coding DNA: TGTGCCAGCAGTGACTCGGGACTAGCGGGAGGGGGTGAGCAGTTCTTC. This translates into CASSDSGLAGGGEQFF. This chain joins TRBV6-4 and TRBJ2-1, with 16 bases that match TRBD2. The V segment lost 0 bases and the J segment 9 bases; nucleotides outside the gene matches: 2. The CDR3 is made up of 16 amino acids. Germline V gene data show CDR1 as MRHNA and CDR2 as SNTAGT.

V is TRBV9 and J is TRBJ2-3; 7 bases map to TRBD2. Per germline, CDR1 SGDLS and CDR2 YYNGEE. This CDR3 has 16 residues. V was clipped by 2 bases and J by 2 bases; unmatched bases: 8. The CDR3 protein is CASSVGSSGITDTQYF. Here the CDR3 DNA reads TGTGCCAGCAGCGTGGGGTCTAGCGGAATCACAGATACGCAGTATTTT.

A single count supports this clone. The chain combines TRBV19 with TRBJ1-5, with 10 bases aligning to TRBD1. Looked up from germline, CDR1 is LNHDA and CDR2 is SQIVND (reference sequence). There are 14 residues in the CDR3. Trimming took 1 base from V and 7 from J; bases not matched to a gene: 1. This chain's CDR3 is CASSIVTGGQPQHF. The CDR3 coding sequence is TGTGCCAGTAGTATAGTGACAGGGGGCCAGCCCCAGCATTTT.

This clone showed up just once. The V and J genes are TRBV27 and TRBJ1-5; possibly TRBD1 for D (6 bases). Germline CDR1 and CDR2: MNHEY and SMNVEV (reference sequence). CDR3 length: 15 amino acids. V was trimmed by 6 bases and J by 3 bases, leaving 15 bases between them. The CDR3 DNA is TGTGCCAGCAGCCGCAAGTGGGGGGCCAATCAGCCCCAGCATTTT. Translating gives CASSRKWGANQPQHF.

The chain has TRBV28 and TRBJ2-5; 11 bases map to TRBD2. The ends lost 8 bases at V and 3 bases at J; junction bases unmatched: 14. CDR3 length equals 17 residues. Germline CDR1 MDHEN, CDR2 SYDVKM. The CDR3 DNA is TGTGCCAGCTCCCTTTACGGGCTAGCGGGAGGAAAAGAGACCCAGTACTTC. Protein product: CASSLYGLAGGKETQYF.

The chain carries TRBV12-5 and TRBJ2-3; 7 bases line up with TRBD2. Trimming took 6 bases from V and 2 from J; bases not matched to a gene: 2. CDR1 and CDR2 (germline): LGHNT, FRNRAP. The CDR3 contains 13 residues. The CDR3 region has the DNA TGTGCTAGTGGAAGCGGGAACACAGATACGCAGTATTTT. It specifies CASGSGNTDTQYF.

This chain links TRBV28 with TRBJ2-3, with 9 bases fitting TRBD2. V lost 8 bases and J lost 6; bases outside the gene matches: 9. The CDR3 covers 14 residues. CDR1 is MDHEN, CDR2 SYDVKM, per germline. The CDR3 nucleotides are TGTGCCAGCGAGACTAGCGGTAGCTGGGATACGCAGTATTTT. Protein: CASETSGSWDTQYF.

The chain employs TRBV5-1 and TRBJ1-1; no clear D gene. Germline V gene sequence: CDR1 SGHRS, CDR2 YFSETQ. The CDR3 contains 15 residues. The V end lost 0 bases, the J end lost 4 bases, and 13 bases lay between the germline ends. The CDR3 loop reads CASSLAVAGLTEAFF. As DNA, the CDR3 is TGCGCCAGCAGCTTGGCCGTCGCGGGTCTCACTGAAGCTTTCTTT.